One sample yielded the 25 T cell receptor beta chains listed below, sequenced in a study of blood T cell repertoires in COVID-19. Clones were read by immunoSEQ multiplex PCR, and TCRdb kept only the in-frame ones, dropping some. This table has 200,000 or so clones, approximately 80% appearing once. The source material was PBMCs or T cells enriched from blood (not recorded which). These receptors originate from a woman aged 40 to 49 with acute COVID-19.

The V call is TRBV6-5, the J call TRBJ1-1; TRBD1 agrees at 10 bases. The V gene end was trimmed by 4 bases and the J gene end by 5 bases; junction bases not matched to a gene: 10. The V gene's germline CDR1 is MNHEY and CDR2 SVGAGI. The CDR3 has 16 amino acids. The CDR3: CASSSPGQGPSTEAFF. CDR3 coding DNA: TGTGCCAGCAGTTCGCCGGGACAGGGGCCCTCGACTGAAGCTTTCTTT.

This chain uses TRBV3-1 (or the pseudogene TRBV3-2) with TRBJ1-2; a weak D match, TRBD1 (5 bases). Trimming cost V 0 bases and J 8 bases, with 25 bases left between them. This CDR3 has 18 amino acids. Germline values: CDR1 LGHDT, CDR2 YNNKEL (reference sequence). CDR3 sequence: CASSQDRAGPTLTRGYTF. The CDR3 DNA is TGTGCCAGCAGCCAAGATCGGGCAGGGCCTACCCTAACTCGGGGCTACACCTTC.

The rearrangement links TRBV7-2 to TRBJ1-2, with 12 bases that match TRBD1. This CDR3 region has 17 residues. CDR1 is SGHTA, CDR2 FQGNSA, per germline. The junction had 11 bases not matched to a gene; V was cut back by 7 bases and J by 2 bases. CDR3 coding DNA: TGTGCCAGCACCTATACCGCCGGGACAGGGGGCAACTATGGCTACACCTTC. Amino acid sequence: CASTYTAGTGGNYGYTF.

This chain uses TRBV5-4 with TRBJ2-1; unclear D gene. Looked up from germline, CDR1 is SGHNT and CDR2 is YYREEE (reference sequence). The V end was cut by 4 bases, the J end by 7 bases, with 6 bases between. The CDR3 spans 11 residues. This chain's CDR3 is CASSRDNEQFF. The CDR3 DNA sequence: TGTGCCAGCAGCCGAGATAATGAGCAGTTCTTC.

This chain links TRBV27 with TRBJ1-1; 7 nucleotides line up with TRBD1. This CDR3 region has 16 residues. With 3 bases clipped from V and 1 base from J, the junction kept 8 bases outside the gene matches. The germline V gene encodes CDR1 MNHEY and CDR2 SMNVEV (reference sequence). The CDR3 nucleotides are TGTGCCAGCAGTTTCACGACAGGGCGCAGGAACACTGAAGCTTTCTTT. Translation gives CASSFTTGRRNTEAFF.

Details on this clone: In the same sample, other DNA sequences code for this CDR3. The chain links TRBV11-2 to TRBJ1-2; possibly TRBD1 for D (5 bases). V was pared by 6 bases and J by 2 bases, with 10 bases between. The CDR3 is 13 amino acids. Germline loops: CDR1 SGHAT, CDR2 FQNNGV. The CDR3 nucleotides are TGTGCCAGCAGTCCTGACAGAAACTATGGCTACACCTTC. Amino acid sequence: CASSPDRNYGYTF. Looking up the rest from reference TRBV11-2 and TRBJ1-2 gives the full variable domain: EAGVAQSPRYKIIEKRQSVAFWCNPISGHATLYWYQQILGQGPKLLIQFQNNGVVDDSQLPKDRFSAERLKGVDSTLKIQPAKLEDSAVYLCASSPDRNYGYTFGSGTRLTVV.

This clone appeared once. The V gene is TRBV6-2 or TRBV6-3, the J gene TRBJ1-1; a possible D gene is TRBD1 (5 bases). The V gene's germline CDR1 is MNHEY and CDR2 SVGEGT. Trimming took 4 bases from V and 10 from J, leaving 13 bases between them. The CDR3 spans 12 residues. This chain's CDR3 is CASSSFSRGAFF. The CDR3 DNA follows: TGTGCCAGCAGTTCCTTCAGTAGGGGAGCTTTCTTT.

This rearrangement joins TRBV7-9 to TRBJ2-3, with 10 bases fitting TRBD2. CDR1 SEHNR and CDR2 FQNEAQ come from the germline V gene (reference sequence). This CDR3 spans 15 amino acids. V lost 5 bases, J lost 4 bases, and 6 bases stayed unmatched. CDR3 protein: CASSTLGLAADTQYF. Written as DNA, the CDR3 is TGTGCCAGCAGCACGCTCGGACTAGCGGCAGATACGCAGTATTTT.

This clone has at least ten counts. One junction end disagrees with the germline gene, perhaps due to a read error. The chain has TRBV11-2 and TRBJ1-2; perhaps TRBD1 as D (5 bases). The CDR3 totals 10 residues. Per the germline V gene, CDR1 is SGHAT and CDR2 is FQNNGV. The CDR3 loop is CASSLLCAGF. The CDR3 DNA sequence: TGTGCCAGCAGCTTACTGTGTGCAGGGTTC.

The chain combines TRBV6-2 or TRBV6-3 with TRBJ1-1; D gene unclear. The germline CDR1 and CDR2 sequences are MNHEY and SVGEGT. V was trimmed by 3 bases and J by 3 bases, leaving 8 bases between them. The CDR3 runs 13 residues. The CDR3 coding sequence is TGTGCCAGCAGTTATATCCAGGACACTGAAGCTTTCTTT. Translation: CASSYIQDTEAFF.

The rearrangement joins TRBV5-6 to TRBJ1-2; D is unclear. CDR1 is SGHDT and CDR2 is YYEEEE in the germline V gene. The CDR3 sequence is 15 residues long. V lost 0 bases and J lost 0, with 9 bases in between. The CDR3 spells CASSLAPRTNYGYTF. The CDR3 nucleotides are TGTGCCAGCAGCTTGGCCCCGAGGACTAACTATGGCTACACCTTC.

V is TRBV27 and J is TRBJ2-3, with 8 bases identical to TRBD2. The V gene's germline CDR1 is MNHEY and CDR2 SMNVEV (reference sequence). The CDR3 has 15 amino acids. J was trimmed by 0 bases and V by 7 bases; bases with no gene match: 6. The chain's CDR3 is CASTPGGRSTDTQYF. CDR3 in DNA: TGTGCCAGCACCCCGGGCGGGAGGAGCACAGATACGCAGTATTTT.

This clone was seen more than once but under ten times. The V gene is TRBV18, the J gene TRBJ1-2; perhaps TRBD1 as D (5 bases). The V gene's germline CDR1 is KGHSH and CDR2 LQKENI. The V and J ends lost 5 bases and 2 bases respectively, with 15 bases between them. The CDR3 is 15 amino acids. The CDR3 loop is CASSGPERGNYGYTF. DNA for the CDR3: TGTGCCAGCTCAGGCCCTGAGCGGGGGAACTATGGCTACACCTTC.

This rearrangement joins TRBV7-2 to TRBJ2-7, with D maybe TRBD1 (5 bases). Germline CDR1 reads SGHTA; CDR2 reads FQGNSA. Trimming removed 0 bases at V and 2 bases at J, with 11 bases between. CDR3 length: 15 amino acids. CDR3 residues: CASSLAGQATYEQYF. CDR3 bases: TGTGCCAGCAGCTTAGCCGGACAAGCAACCTACGAGCAGTACTTC.

This sequence joins TRBV7-2 and TRBJ2-3, with a weak D call TRBD1 (10 bases). Trimming left V 1 base short and J 9 bases short, with 26 bases between. The CDR3 covers 18 residues. The germline CDR1 and CDR2 sequences are SGHTA and FQGNSA. CDR3 region: CASSLGVPPAGGQGTQYF. The CDR3 DNA follows: TGTGCCAGCAGCTTAGGGGTCCCTCCAGCGGGGGGACAGGGGACGCAGTATTTT.

A word on this clone: Mismatch with germline at one junction end may stem from a read error. The chain has TRBV18 and TRBJ2-7; D tentatively fits TRBD1 or TRBD2 (6 bases each). Germline values: CDR1 KGHSH, CDR2 LQKENI. The CDR3 extends over 13 amino acids. DNA of the CDR3: TGTGCCAGCTCCCCACAGGGAGGTCTCGAGCAGTACTTC. Amino acids: CASSPQGGLEQYF.

This chain connects TRBV6-1 to TRBJ2-7, with D perhaps matching TRBD1 (5 bases). The V end was cut by 1 base, the J end by 0 bases, with 7 bases between. This CDR3 spans 14 amino acids. CDR1 MNHNS and CDR2 SASEGT come from the germline V gene. The CDR3 bases are TGTGCCAGCAGTGAAGGGGGCGACTCCTACGAGCAGTACTTC. Translating gives CASSEGGDSYEQYF.

J is TRBJ1-4 and V is TRBV19; a weak D match, TRBD1 (6 bases). The CDR3 consists of 16 residues. CDR1 and CDR2 from the germline V gene are LNHDA and SQIVND (reference sequence). V gave up 6 bases and J gave up 5 bases, with 19 bases separating them. CDR3 region: CASRTGRGGTNEKLFF. CDR3 sequence (DNA): TGTGCCAGTAGGACAGGACGGGGCGGAACAAATGAAAAACTGTTTTTT.

V usage is TRBV7-2 and J usage is TRBJ1-5; possible D gene TRBD1, 6 bases. Germline V lookup: CDR1 SGHTA, CDR2 FQGNSA. The CDR3 covers 16 residues. V lost 2 bases to trimming and J lost 4 bases, with 15 bases between them. In DNA form, the CDR3 reads TGTGCCAGCAGCTTATTAGTCGGACAGCAAAATCAGCCCCAGCATTTT. It yields the protein CASSLLVGQQNQPQHF. The variable domain in full, completed from reference TRBV7-2 and TRBJ1-5, reads GAGVSQSPSNKVTEKGKDVELRCDPISGHTALYWYRQSLGQGLEFLIYFQGNSAPDKSGLPSDRFSAERTGGSVSTLTIQRTQQEDSAVYLCASSLLVGQQNQPQHFGDGTRLSIL.

The chain joins TRBV16 to TRBJ1-1, with 8 nucleotides matching TRBD1. J gave up 0 bases and V 6 bases, and 9 bases lay outside the gene matches. The CDR3 is made up of 16 amino acids. The germline V gene encodes CDR1 KGHSY and CDR2 FQNENV. The CDR3 spells CASRENRGGMNTEAFF. The CDR3 DNA reads as TGTGCCAGCAGGGAAAACAGGGGGGGGATGAACACTGAAGCTTTCTTT.

The CDR3 reads CASLNREGNTEAFF. As DNA, the CDR3 is TGTGCCTCACTCAACCGGGAGGGGAACACTGAAGCTTTCTTT. V is TRBV10-3 and J is TRBJ1-1, with no clear D. Germline V gene lookup returns CDR1 ENHRY and CDR2 SYGVKD. The CDR3 length is 14 residues. V lost 11 bases and J lost 1, with 17 bases in between.

The chain links TRBV7-2 to TRBJ1-1, with D possibly TRBD1 on 6 matching bases. The CDR3 consists of 17 residues. Germline V gene lookup returns CDR1 SGHTA and CDR2 FQGNSA. Trimming shortened V by 5 bases and J by 5 bases, and 24 bases separated the two germline ends. The CDR3 protein is CASSEEQGGVENTEAFF. CDR3 sequence (DNA): TGTGCCAGCAGCGAGGAACAGGGCGGAGTGGAGAATACTGAAGCTTTCTTT.

The rearrangement uses TRBV29-1 and TRBJ2-3; a weak D match, TRBD2 (6 bases). Trimming removed 3 bases from V and 0 bases from J, with 10 bases in between. There are 14 residues in the CDR3. Germline loops: CDR1 SQVTM, CDR2 ANQGSEA. DNA for the CDR3: TGCAGCGTTGATGCGGGGCACAGCACAGATACGCAGTATTTT. Its protein is CSVDAGHSTDTQYF.

V is TRBV4-2 and J is TRBJ1-3, with unresolved D. The CDR3 loop spans 14 amino acids. In germline, CDR1 is LGHNA, CDR2 YNFKEQ. V lost 4 bases and J lost 4, with 11 bases in between. CDR3 bases: TGTGCCAGCAGCCCCACCGGACTCGGAAACACCATATATTTT. As protein: CASSPTGLGNTIYF.

CDR3 protein: CASTLRGFSYEQYF. In nucleotides, the CDR3 is TGTGCCAGCACCCTGCGAGGGTTCTCCTACGAGCAGTACTTC. The rearrangement links TRBV28 to TRBJ2-7, with a possible D match to TRBD2 (5 bases). There are 14 residues in the CDR3. CDR1 and CDR2 (germline): MDHEN, SYDVKM. V was clipped by 7 bases and J by 0 bases, with 13 bases between them.